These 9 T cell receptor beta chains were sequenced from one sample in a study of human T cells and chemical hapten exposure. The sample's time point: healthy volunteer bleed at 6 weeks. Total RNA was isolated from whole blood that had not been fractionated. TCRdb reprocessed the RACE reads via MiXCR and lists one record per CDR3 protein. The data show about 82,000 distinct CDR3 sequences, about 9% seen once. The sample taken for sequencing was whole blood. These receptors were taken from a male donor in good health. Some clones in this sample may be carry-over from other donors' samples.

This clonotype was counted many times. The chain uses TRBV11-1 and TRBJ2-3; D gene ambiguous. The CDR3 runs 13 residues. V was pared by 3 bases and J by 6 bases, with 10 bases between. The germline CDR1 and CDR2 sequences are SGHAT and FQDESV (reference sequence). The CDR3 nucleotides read TGTGCCAGCAGCTTGGGGATGGTGGATACGCAGTATTTT. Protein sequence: CASSLGMVDTQYF.

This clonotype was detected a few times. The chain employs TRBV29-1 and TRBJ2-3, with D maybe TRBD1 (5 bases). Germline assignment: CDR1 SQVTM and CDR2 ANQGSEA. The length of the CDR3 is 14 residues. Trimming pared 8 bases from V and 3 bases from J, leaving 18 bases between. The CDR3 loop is CSFSTDSGTDTQYF. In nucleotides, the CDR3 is TGCAGCTTCTCGACCGACTCAGGGACAGATACGCAGTATTTT.

The DNA for the CDR3 is TGTGCCAGCAGCCAAGTGCGGGTCATGAACACTGAAGCTTTCTTT. Translating gives CASSQVRVMNTEAFF. The chain couples TRBV3-1 to TRBJ1-1; the D is unclear. Trimming stripped 1 base from V and 0 bases from J, with 9 bases between. The CDR3 totals 15 residues. CDR1 is LGHDT, CDR2 YNNKEL, per germline (reference sequence).

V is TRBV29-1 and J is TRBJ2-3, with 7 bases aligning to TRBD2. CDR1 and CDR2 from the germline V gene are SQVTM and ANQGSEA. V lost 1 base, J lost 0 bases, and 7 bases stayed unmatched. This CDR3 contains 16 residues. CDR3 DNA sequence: TGCAGCGTTGAAGGGGCTAGCGGAACTAGCACAGATACGCAGTATTTT. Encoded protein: CSVEGASGTSTDTQYF.

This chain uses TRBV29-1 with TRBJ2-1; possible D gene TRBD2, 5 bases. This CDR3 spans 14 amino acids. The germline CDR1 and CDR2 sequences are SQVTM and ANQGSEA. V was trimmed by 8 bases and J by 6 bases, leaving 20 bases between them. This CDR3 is CSQLDLRDGNEQFF. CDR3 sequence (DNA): TGCAGCCAATTGGACTTGCGAGATGGCAATGAGCAGTTCTTC.

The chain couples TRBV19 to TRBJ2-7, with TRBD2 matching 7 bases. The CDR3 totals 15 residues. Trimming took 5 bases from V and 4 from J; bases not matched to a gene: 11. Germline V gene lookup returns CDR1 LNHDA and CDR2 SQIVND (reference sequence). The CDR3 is CASSPGGLAEYEQYF. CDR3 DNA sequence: TGTGCCAGTAGTCCGGGAGGACTCGCAGAGTACGAGCAGTACTTC.

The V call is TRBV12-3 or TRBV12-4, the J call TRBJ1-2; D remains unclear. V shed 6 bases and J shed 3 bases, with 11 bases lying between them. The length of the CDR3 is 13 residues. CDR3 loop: CASSRLQDYGYTF. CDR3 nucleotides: TGTGCCAGCAGCCGGCTCCAAGACTATGGCTACACCTTC.

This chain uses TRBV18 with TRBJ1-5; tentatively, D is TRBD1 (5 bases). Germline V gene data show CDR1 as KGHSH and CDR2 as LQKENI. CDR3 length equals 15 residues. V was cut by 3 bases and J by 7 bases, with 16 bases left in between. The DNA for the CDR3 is TGTGCCAGCTCACCTGGGACCGCGCATCTCCAGCCCCAGCATTTT. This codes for CASSPGTAHLQPQHF. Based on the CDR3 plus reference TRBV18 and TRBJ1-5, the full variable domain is NAGVMQNPRHLVRRRGQEARLRCSPMKGHSHVYWYRQLPEEGLKFMVYLQKENIIDESGMPKERFSAEFPKEGPSILRIQQVVRGDSAAYFCASSPGTAHLQPQHFGDGTRLSIL.

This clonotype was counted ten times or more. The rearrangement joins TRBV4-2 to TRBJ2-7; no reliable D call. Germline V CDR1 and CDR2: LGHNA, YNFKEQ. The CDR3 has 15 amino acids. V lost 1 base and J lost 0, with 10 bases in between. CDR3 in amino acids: CASSQVRADSYEQYF. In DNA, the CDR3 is TGTGCCAGCAGCCAAGTAAGGGCCGACTCCTACGAGCAGTACTTC.